The 2 T cell receptor beta chains below all came from one sample that was sequenced in a study of blood T cell repertoires in COVID-19. Produced via immunoSEQ multiplex PCR; TCRdb's table is partial and in-frame only. Of 190,000 or so clones in the sample, 85% were seen once. Sample: PBMCs or T cells enriched from blood (not recorded which). The receptors were sampled from a man aged 35-49 years who had recovered from COVID-19.

V usage is TRBV24-1 and J usage is TRBJ1-5; 7 nucleotides line up with TRBD1. With V trimmed by 4 bases and J by 6 bases, 8 bases remained unmatched. The germline gives CDR1 KGHDR, CDR2 SFDVKD. The CDR3 contains 15 residues. Here the CDR3 reads CATSDHTGAPQPQHF. DNA for the CDR3: TGTGCCACCAGTGACCACACAGGGGCACCTCAGCCCCAGCATTTT.

The chain links TRBV12-5 to TRBJ2-2; 12 nucleotides line up with TRBD2. The CDR3 runs 17 residues. V lost 5 bases and J lost 2; bases outside the gene matches: 6. Germline CDR1 reads LGHNT; CDR2 reads FRNRAP. CDR3 protein: CASGPQTSGRNTGELFF. CDR3 DNA sequence: TGTGCTAGTGGTCCCCAGACTAGCGGGAGAAACACCGGGGAGCTGTTTTTT.